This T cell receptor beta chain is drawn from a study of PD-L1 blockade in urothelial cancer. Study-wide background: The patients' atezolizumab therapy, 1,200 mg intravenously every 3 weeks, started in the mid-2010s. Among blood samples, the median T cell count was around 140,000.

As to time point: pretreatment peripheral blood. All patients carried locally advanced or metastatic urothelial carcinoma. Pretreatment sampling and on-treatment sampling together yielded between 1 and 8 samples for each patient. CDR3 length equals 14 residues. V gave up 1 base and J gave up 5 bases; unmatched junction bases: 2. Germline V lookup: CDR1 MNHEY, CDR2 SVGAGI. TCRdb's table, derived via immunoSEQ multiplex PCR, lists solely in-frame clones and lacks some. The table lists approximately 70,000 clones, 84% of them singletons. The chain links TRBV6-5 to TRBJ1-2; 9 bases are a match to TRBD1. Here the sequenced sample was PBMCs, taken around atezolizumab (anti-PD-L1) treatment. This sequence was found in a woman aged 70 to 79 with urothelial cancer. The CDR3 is CASSYFDRGYGYTF. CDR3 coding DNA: TGTGCCAGCAGTTACTTTGACAGGGGGTATGGCTACACCTTC.